The sequence of this T cell receptor beta chain was determined in a study of T cell repertoires in cytomegalovirus infection. One entry per CDR3 protein, called by TCRdb with MiXCR from the reads. The table lists around 300,000 distinct CDR3 sequences, 20% to 30% of them singletons. Only a few counts were recorded for this clonotype. Its antigen remains unknown. There are 14 residues in the CDR3. V lost 4 bases, J lost 8 bases, and 18 bases lay in between. Germline V gene sequence: CDR1 SGHRS, CDR2 YFSETQ. The specimen comprised cultured PBMCs, sampled from culture after CMV antigen stimulation. The sequence was obtained from a human donor in good health (CMV status not recorded). Some clones in this sample may be carry-over from other donors' samples. This sequence joins TRBV5-1 and TRBJ1-2; D unclear. The CDR3 coding sequence is TGCGCCAGCAGCACCCGGGAAGGGTCCTACGGCTACACCTTC. Translation: CASSTREGSYGYTF.